These T cell receptor beta chains were read from a single sample in a study of identical twins. MiXCR was run by TCRdb on the 5' RACE reads, yielding one entry per CDR3 protein. The table lists more than 1.5 million distinct CDR3 sequences, less than 40% of them singletons. The sample comprised cord blood. The receptors were gathered from a newborn girl in good health. Each CDR3 is given with its conserved first and last residue. The D gene is left open where the match is weak. Clone size is given for some rows only: seen once, a few or many times, or a class if the clone is expanded.

d_call: NA; j_call: TRBJ2-5; v_call: TRBV5-6; clone_size: few; cdr3_nt: TGTGCCAGCGGGGTCAGGGTAGAGACCCAGTACTTC; cdr3_aa: CASGVRVETQYF
d_call: TRBD2; j_call: TRBJ2-3; v_call: TRBV20-1; clone_size: few; cdr3_nt: TGCAGTGCTAGAAGGACTAGCGGGAGACGGTTTGGCACAGATACGCAGTATTTT; cdr3_aa: CSARRTSGRRFGTDTQYF
d_call: NA; j_call: TRBJ2-1; v_call: TRBV4-2; clone_size: NA; cdr3_nt: TGTGCCAGCAGCCAAGATTTCGTGGGGGGCTCCTACAATGAGCAGTTCTTC; cdr3_aa: CASSQDFVGGSYNEQFF
d_call: TRBD2; j_call: TRBJ2-5; v_call: TRBV10-3; clone_size: few; cdr3_nt: TGTGCCATCAGTGAGTCCGGACTAGCGGGGAAAGAGACCCAGTACTTC; cdr3_aa: CAISESGLAGKETQYF
d_call: TRBD1; j_call: TRBJ1-2; v_call: TRBV15; clone_size: once; cdr3_nt: TGTGCCACCGGCCGTGACAGGGCTCTATATGGCTACACCTTC; cdr3_aa: CATGRDRALYGYTF
d_call: NA; j_call: TRBJ2-1; v_call: TRBV9; clone_size: NA; cdr3_nt: TGTGCCAGCAGCGTAGAGTCCAGGGACAATGAGCAGTTCTTC; cdr3_aa: CASSVESRDNEQFF
d_call: TRBD2; j_call: TRBJ2-1; v_call: TRBV5-1; clone_size: few; cdr3_nt: TGCGCCAGCAGCGCTAGCGGGGGGGCTAACCATGAGCAGTTCTTC; cdr3_aa: CASSASGGANHEQFF
d_call: NA; j_call: TRBJ2-1; v_call: TRBV30; clone_size: NA; cdr3_nt: TGTGCCGCGAATGAGCAGTTCTTC; cdr3_aa: CAANEQFF
d_call: NA; j_call: TRBJ1-6; v_call: TRBV6-1; clone_size: once; cdr3_nt: TGTGCCAGCAGTGAACGTCGGGGTGTATATAATTCACCCCTCCACTTT; cdr3_aa: CASSERRGVYNSPLHF
d_call: TRBD1; j_call: TRBJ2-7; v_call: TRBV10-3; clone_size: NA; cdr3_nt: TGTGCCACCCTGCCGACAGGGCACTACGAGCAGTACTTC; cdr3_aa: CATLPTGHYEQYF
d_call: NA; j_call: TRBJ2-3; v_call: TRBV12-3/TRBV12-4; clone_size: few; cdr3_nt: TGTGCCAGCAGTCCCAGAGCAACAAGCACAGATACGCAGTATTTT; cdr3_aa: CASSPRATSTDTQYF
d_call: TRBD1; j_call: TRBJ1-5; v_call: TRBV24-1; clone_size: NA; cdr3_nt: TGTGCCACCAGCGGACCCTCTAGACAGGGAGGTAGCAATCAGCCCCAGCATTTT; cdr3_aa: CATSGPSRQGGSNQPQHF
d_call: NA; j_call: TRBJ2-3; v_call: TRBV5-6; clone_size: few; cdr3_nt: TGTGCCAGCAGCTTGGTTGGGGTCAGGGAACGGGCAGATACGCAGTATTTT; cdr3_aa: CASSLVGVRERADTQYF
d_call: NA; j_call: TRBJ1-5; v_call: TRBV28; clone_size: NA; cdr3_nt: TGTGCCGGCAAAGGGACGGACTTCAATCAGCCCCAGCATTTT; cdr3_aa: CAGKGTDFNQPQHF
d_call: TRBD2; j_call: TRBJ2-2; v_call: TRBV10-3; clone_size: NA; cdr3_nt: TGTGCCATCAGTGACCCTTCTAGCGGTAGGACCGGGGAGCTGTTTTTT; cdr3_aa: CAISDPSSGRTGELFF
d_call: TRBD1; j_call: TRBJ1-2; v_call: TRBV5-1; clone_size: NA; cdr3_nt: TGCGCCAGCAGCTCCCGGACAGGGGTTGGGTTTGGCTACACCTTC; cdr3_aa: CASSSRTGVGFGYTF
d_call: NA; j_call: TRBJ2-2; v_call: TRBV20-1; clone_size: NA; cdr3_nt: TGCAGTGCTAGAGATCGAAGGGCGGACACCGGGGAGCTGTTTTTT; cdr3_aa: CSARDRRADTGELFF
d_call: TRBD2; j_call: TRBJ2-2; v_call: TRBV20-1; clone_size: NA; cdr3_nt: TGCAGTGCTCCACAGCGGGAGGCAACCGGGGAGCTGTTTTTT; cdr3_aa: CSAPQREATGELFF